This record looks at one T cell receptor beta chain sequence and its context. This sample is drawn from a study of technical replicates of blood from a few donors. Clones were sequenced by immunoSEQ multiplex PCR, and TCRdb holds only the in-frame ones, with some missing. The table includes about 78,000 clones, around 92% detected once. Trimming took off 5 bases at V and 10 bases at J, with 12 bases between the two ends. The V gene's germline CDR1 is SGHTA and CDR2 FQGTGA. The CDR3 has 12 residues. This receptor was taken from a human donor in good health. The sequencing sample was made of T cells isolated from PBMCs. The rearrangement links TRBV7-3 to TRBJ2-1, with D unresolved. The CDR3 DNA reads TGTGCCAGCAGCGACTCACTTCAGGAGCAGTTCTTC. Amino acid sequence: CASSDSLQEQFF.